The 16 T cell receptor beta chains below come from one sample, sequenced in a study of CD8 T cells in Susac syndrome. RNA, at roughly 0.5 to 1 ug, was reverse transcribed with random hexamers. TCRdb fed the immunoSEQ multiplex PCR reads into MiXCR, producing one record per CDR3 protein. The sample yields some 26,000 distinct CDR3 sequences, around 94% seen once. The sequenced sample consisted of CD8+ T cells from PBMCs. These receptor sequences come from a human donor in good health.

V usage is TRBV12-3 or TRBV12-4 and J usage is TRBJ2-5, with no clear D. V lost 2 bases, J lost 2 bases, and 9 bases lay in between. The CDR3 is 14 amino acids. CDR3 loop: CASSLWKVQETQYF. In nucleotides, the CDR3 is TGTGCCAGCAGTTTATGGAAGGTTCAAGAGACCCAGTACTTC.

The CDR3 region has the DNA TGCGCCAGCAGCCTAGGGACAGCCCGAGGAGCAGATACGCAGTATTTT. Its protein product is CASSLGTARGADTQYF. The chain couples TRBV5-1 to TRBJ2-3; 7 positions match TRBD1. The CDR3 covers 16 residues. The ends lost 4 bases at V and 4 bases at J; junction bases unmatched: 12. From germline, CDR1 is SGHRS and CDR2 YFSETQ.

This clonotype was observed a single time. The gene calls are TRBV19 and TRBJ2-7, with 9 bases fitting TRBD1. Looked up from germline, CDR1 is LNHDA and CDR2 is SQIVND (reference sequence). The J segment lost 2 bases and the V segment lost 5 bases, leaving 7 bases of the junction unmatched. The CDR3 is 15 amino acids. This CDR3 is CASSPGQGPTYEQYF. CDR3 DNA sequence: TGTGCCAGTAGTCCCGGACAGGGGCCAACCTACGAGCAGTACTTC.

The chain is built from TRBV6-2 or TRBV6-3 and TRBJ1-2; no clear D gene. CDR1 and CDR2 from the germline V gene are MNHEY and SVGEGT. Trimming removed 7 bases at V and 2 bases at J, with 11 bases between. The CDR3 spans 13 residues. The CDR3 is CASKSDLNYGYTF. In DNA form, the CDR3 reads TGTGCCAGCAAGTCAGACTTAAACTATGGCTACACCTTC.

The gene calls are TRBV5-6 and TRBJ1-2; D is ambiguous. Germline loops: CDR1 SGHDT, CDR2 YYEEEE. The CDR3 covers 13 residues. V was pared by 4 bases and J by 2 bases, with 9 bases between. The CDR3 DNA is TGTGCCAGCAGCATAGGTGGGAACTATGGCTACACCTTC. Protein: CASSIGGNYGYTF. Variable domain in full (rest from reference TRBV5-6 and TRBJ1-2): DAGVTQSPTHLIKTRGQQVTLRCSPKSGHDTVSWYQQALGQGPQFIFQYYEEEERQRGNFPDRFSGHQFPNYSSELNVNALLLGDSALYLCASSIGGNYGYTFGSGTRLTVV.

V usage is TRBV7-2 and J usage is TRBJ2-7; TRBD1 matches at 9 bases. The trim removed 3 bases at V and 7 bases at J, leaving 4 bases unmatched. The CDR3 extends over 13 amino acids. The germline gives CDR1 SGHTA, CDR2 FQGNSA. CDR3: CASSFYRGQEQYF. The CDR3 DNA sequence: TGTGCCAGCAGCTTTTACAGGGGGCAGGAGCAGTACTTC. Full variable domain (missing parts from reference TRBV7-2 and TRBJ2-7): GAGVSQSPSNKVTEKGKDVELRCDPISGHTALYWYRQSLGQGLEFLIYFQGNSAPDKSGLPSDRFSAERTGGSVSTLTIQRTQQEDSAVYLCASSFYRGQEQYFGPGTRLTVT.

This rearrangement joins TRBV7-9 to TRBJ2-5, with TRBD2 matching over 12 bases. This CDR3 contains 16 residues. V lost 3 bases to trimming and J lost 5 bases; unmatched junction nucleotides: 7. CDR1 and CDR2 (germline): SEHNR, FQNEAQ (reference sequence). CDR3 DNA sequence: TGTGCCAGCAGCTTCCTGACTAGCGGGGGTGGGGAGACCCAGTACTTC. This translates into CASSFLTSGGGETQYF.

V usage is TRBV12-3 or TRBV12-4 and J usage is TRBJ1-1, with 9 bases matching TRBD1. Losses at the gene ends were 6 bases for V and 7 bases for J; bases not matched to a gene: 3. The CDR3 extends over 12 amino acids. The CDR3 region has the DNA TGTGCCAGCAGGACGGGACAGGGTGAAGCTTTCTTT. This sequence encodes CASRTGQGEAFF.

Only one count was recorded for this clonotype. The genes are TRBV5-4 and TRBJ2-7, with 7 positions matching TRBD1. The germline V gene has CDR1 SGHNT and CDR2 YYREEE (reference sequence). The CDR3 spans 16 residues. With V trimmed by 2 bases and J by 3 bases, 11 bases remained unmatched. The DNA of the CDR3 is TGTGCCAGCAGCTTCCGACCCGGGACAGTGGACTACGAGCAGTACTTC. This translates into CASSFRPGTVDYEQYF. The whole variable domain, remainder taken from reference TRBV5-4 and TRBJ2-7, is ETGVTQSPTHLIKTRGQQVTLRCSSQSGHNTVSWYQQALGQGPQFIFQYYREEENGRGNFPPRFSGLQFPNYSSELNVNALELDDSALYLCASSFRPGTVDYEQYFGPGTRLTVT.

The CDR3 reads CASSPVVVRVASTSPYEQYF. In DNA, the CDR3 is TGTGCCAGCAGCCCCGTAGTAGTAAGGGTGGCCTCCACTTCTCCCTACGAGCAGTACTTC. The chain couples TRBV28 to TRBJ2-7; no firm D call. Trimming stripped 6 bases from V and 2 bases from J, with 32 bases between. CDR1 is MDHEN and CDR2 is SYDVKM in the germline V gene. The CDR3 is 20 residues long.

The V gene is TRBV6-1, the J gene TRBJ2-7; possible D gene TRBD2, 6 bases. With 11 bases removed from V and 1 base from J, the gap between germline ends came to 18 bases. Germline CDR1 MNHNS, CDR2 SASEGT. CDR3 length: 14 residues. CDR3 in amino acids: CAGGVRGVSYEQYF. The CDR3 region has the DNA TGTGCCGGCGGGGTCCGGGGAGTATCCTACGAGCAGTACTTC.

CDR3 bases: TGTGCCAGCAGCGCCGACGGCGGGCGTCCCCACGAGCAGTACTTC. It encodes CASSADGGRPHEQYF. The V and J genes are TRBV9 and TRBJ2-7; perhaps TRBD2 as D (5 bases). The V gene's germline CDR1 is SGDLS and CDR2 YYNGEE. This CDR3 region has 15 residues. V lost 3 bases and J 5 bases, leaving 18 bases between the germline ends.

The rearrangement joins TRBV7-2 to TRBJ1-1; D remains unclear. Per germline, CDR1 SGHTA and CDR2 FQGNSA. The CDR3 runs to 13 residues. V was pared by 7 bases and J by 0 bases, with 9 bases between. CDR3 amino acids: CASMEPMNTEAFF. In DNA form, the CDR3 reads TGTGCCAGCATGGAACCCATGAACACTGAAGCTTTCTTT.

This rearrangement joins TRBV7-9 to TRBJ2-1; no definite D call. Germline V gives CDR1 SEHNR, CDR2 FQNEAQ (reference sequence). V gave up 4 bases and J gave up 4 bases, with 17 bases separating them. The length of the CDR3 is 16 residues. CDR3 nucleotides: TGTGCCAGCAGCTCCCCGCAAGAGCTCGGGTACAATGAGCAGTTCTTC. Translating gives CASSSPQELGYNEQFF.

The chain couples TRBV11-2 to TRBJ2-7; D call uncertain. Germline values: CDR1 SGHAT, CDR2 FQNNGV. CDR3 length: 14 amino acids. V gave up 1 base and J gave up 4 bases, with 11 bases separating them. The CDR3 sequence: CASSLGTVGYEQYF. Written as DNA, the CDR3 is TGTGCCAGCAGCTTAGGGACCGTGGGGTACGAGCAGTACTTC.

The rearrangement uses TRBV20-1 and TRBJ2-3, with TRBD1 matching 7 bases. Germline V gene lookup returns CDR1 DFQATT and CDR2 SNEGSKA (reference sequence). The CDR3 is 17 amino acids. The junction had 15 bases not matched to a gene; V was cut back by 2 bases and J by 4 bases. The CDR3 spells CSARQPRDRSKPDTQYF. The CDR3 nucleotides read TGCAGTGCTAGACAACCTCGGGACAGAAGTAAACCAGATACGCAGTATTTT.